The source of this TCR beta chain is a study of identical twins. Study results and caveats: Where out-of-frame alpha sequences were twin-shared, they showed excess low generation probability. Invariant T cells like MAIT and iNKT could partly confound the zero-insertion analyses.

cDNA molecules carried unique molecular identifiers, and template switching added a universal primer site. TCRdb redid the calling of the 5' RACE reads with MiXCR, one entry per CDR3 protein. Of 500,000 to 700,000 distinct CDR3 sequences listed, 7.1% are singletons. Of note for this clonotype: Its antigen is unknown.

The CDR3 runs 16 residues. V gave up 5 bases and J gave up 5 bases; unmatched junction bases: 9. Per the germline V gene, CDR1 is SGHVS and CDR2 is FNYEAQ. These same data were also listed under a study on yellow fever vaccine responses in identical twins. That report adds: Twins reportedly mounted vaccine T cell responses that seemed partly convergent, partly personalized.

The chain links TRBV7-6 to TRBJ2-5; TRBD2 matches 12 bases. Sequenced sample: PBMCs. This TCR was sampled from a woman aged 18 to 35 in good health. The CDR3 here is CASSLPTSGSGETQYF. CDR3 DNA: TGTGCCAGCAGCCTTCCGACTAGCGGGAGTGGGGAGACCCAGTACTTC.